This passage covers 21 T cell receptor beta chains from one sample sequenced in a study of radiation and T cells in renal cell carcinoma. Sequencing was performed with immunoSEQ multiplex PCR; in TCRdb, only in-frame clones are kept and a portion is missing. The sample yields around 26,000 clones, about 84% seen once. The time point is: blood 2 weeks post-SBRT. Treatment given: 15 Gy SBRT to primary tumor, nephrectomy 4 weeks later. Sequencing used blood, obtained from a patient whose treatment included radiotherapy and nephrectomy. The receptors originated from a man in his 60s with renal cell carcinoma.

The rearrangement links TRBV5-4 to TRBJ2-2; perhaps TRBD2 as D (5 bases). V lost 0 bases to trimming and J lost 6 bases, with 15 bases between them. Germline CDR1 reads SGHNT; CDR2 reads YYREEE (reference sequence). CDR3 length equals 16 residues. CDR3 coding DNA: TGTGCCAGCAGCTTGGGTCCGAAGGGAGAGGCCGGGGAGCTGTTTTTT. This sequence encodes CASSLGPKGEAGELFF.

By its share, this clone is large. This sequence joins TRBV30 and TRBJ2-7; 7 bases are shared with TRBD1. The V and J ends lost 6 bases and 0 bases, in that order; junction bases with no gene match: 8. The CDR3 covers 14 residues. The V gene's germline CDR1 is GTSNPN and CDR2 SVGIG (reference sequence). The CDR3 loop reads CACNPRGISYEQYF. The CDR3 bases are TGTGCCTGTAATCCCAGGGGGATCTCCTACGAGCAGTACTTC.

The genes are TRBV5-1 and TRBJ2-7; TRBD2 agrees at 11 bases. Germline V gene sequence: CDR1 SGHRS, CDR2 YFSETQ. The V and J ends lost 8 bases and 0 bases, in that order; junction bases with no gene match: 13. There are 17 residues in the CDR3. The CDR3 coding sequence is TGCGCCAGTTCAGAGACAACTAGCGGGAGCTCCTCCTACGAGCAGTACTTC. Residues: CASSETTSGSSSYEQYF. Together with reference TRBV5-1 and TRBJ2-7, the CDR3 gives the full variable domain: KAGVTQTPRYLIKTRGQQVTLSCSPISGHRSVSWYQQTPGQGLQFLFEYFSETQRNKGNFPGRFSGRQFSNSRSEMNVSTLELGDSALYLCASSETTSGSSSYEQYFGPGTRLTVT.

V and J are TRBV7-9 and TRBJ2-3, with D perhaps TRBD1 or TRBD2 (5 bases each). This CDR3 is 14 amino acids long. With 4 bases removed from V and 6 bases from J, the gap between germline ends came to 14 bases. Germline V gives CDR1 SEHNR, CDR2 FQNEAQ (reference sequence). The DNA of the CDR3 is TGTGCCAGCAGCTCTGGGGGTCGGGGTGATACGCAGTATTTT. Protein: CASSSGGRGDTQYF.

The V call is TRBV28, the J call TRBJ1-2, with 8 bases aligning to TRBD1. Trimming cost V 5 bases and J 7 bases; bases outside gene matches: 3. CDR3 length: 12 amino acids. CDR1 is MDHEN, CDR2 SYDVKM, per germline. The CDR3 nucleotides read TGTGCCAGCAGTGGGACAGGTCGTGGCTACACCTTC. Its protein is CASSGTGRGYTF.

The J gene is TRBJ2-7, the V gene TRBV7-2; 9 bases align to TRBD2. From germline, CDR1 is SGHTA and CDR2 FQGNSA. V lost 0 bases to trimming and J lost 3 bases; unmatched junction nucleotides: 6. This CDR3 comprises 16 residues. In DNA, the CDR3 is TGTGCCAGCAGCTTAGCCTCTACTAGCGGGCGCTACGAGCAGTACTTC. This codes for CASSLASTSGRYEQYF.

The chain joins TRBV5-1 to TRBJ2-3, with D possibly TRBD2 on 6 matching bases. The germline gives CDR1 SGHRS, CDR2 YFSETQ. V was shortened by 4 bases and J by 2 bases, with 20 bases between the two germline ends. CDR3 length equals 17 residues. CDR3 coding DNA: TGCGCCAGCAGCCAACTTAGGGACTCTCATGCCACAGATACGCAGTATTTT. This encodes CASSQLRDSHATDTQYF.

The chain carries TRBV5-1 and TRBJ2-5; D gene uncertain. The CDR3 extends over 13 amino acids. Looked up from germline, CDR1 is SGHRS and CDR2 is YFSETQ. The V end was cut by 0 bases, the J end by 5 bases, with 8 bases between. DNA of the CDR3: TGCGCCAGCAGCTTGGCCGTGGGGGAGACCCAGTACTTC. Encoded protein: CASSLAVGETQYF.

V gene TRBV27 combines with J gene TRBJ2-5; no clear D gene. V dropped 4 bases and J dropped 7 bases, with 19 bases sitting between them. The CDR3 contains 15 residues. The V gene's germline CDR1 is MNHEY and CDR2 SMNVEV (reference sequence). CDR3 sequence (DNA): TGTGCCAGCAGTTCGACACAGACCCGCCGAAGGACCCAGTACTTC. Translation gives CASSSTQTRRRTQYF.

In its sample, this clone was seen once. V is TRBV4-1 and J is TRBJ2-1, with 7 bases fitting TRBD2. The junction had 14 bases not matched to a gene; V was cut back by 3 bases and J by 9 bases. This CDR3 has 16 residues. Germline assignment: CDR1 MGHRA and CDR2 YSYEKL. Here the CDR3 DNA reads TGCGCCAGCAGCCAGGTCTGGGGGACTACCCCCCGTGAGCAGTTCTTC. This translates into CASSQVWGTTPREQFF.

This clone was found once. The CDR3 DNA reads as TGTGCCAGCTCACCGACAGATGGAAACACCATATATTTT. This translates into CASSPTDGNTIYF. V usage is TRBV18 and J usage is TRBJ1-3; TRBD1 might be the D (5 bases). Per germline, CDR1 KGHSH and CDR2 LQKENI. The CDR3 has 13 residues. The V end was cut by 3 bases, the J end by 3 bases, with 6 bases between.

The genes are TRBV5-1 and TRBJ2-7; no clear D gene. The V gene's germline CDR1 is SGHRS and CDR2 YFSETQ. The length of the CDR3 is 16 residues. V lost 4 bases to trimming and J lost 0 bases, with 17 bases between them. CDR3 residues: CASSPQVPVGSYEQYF. The CDR3, as DNA: TGCGCCAGCAGCCCGCAGGTTCCCGTTGGCTCCTACGAGCAGTACTTC.

This sequence joins TRBV7-8 and TRBJ2-7; weak D call: TRBD1 (5 bases). The CDR3 covers 16 residues. Germline values: CDR1 SGHVS, CDR2 FQNEAQ. V lost 2 bases and J lost 0, with 14 bases in between. DNA of the CDR3: TGTGCCAGCAGCTTAAAGGCAGGGTTAAGCTCCTACGAGCAGTACTTC. It specifies CASSLKAGLSSYEQYF.

This CDR3 is CASSDHLHSHEQFF. The CDR3 DNA sequence: TGTGCCAGCAGTGACCACCTCCATAGCCATGAGCAGTTCTTC. The chain links TRBV6-4 to TRBJ2-1; D gene ambiguous. Germline values: CDR1 MRHNA, CDR2 SNTAGT. Trimming pared 2 bases from V and 8 bases from J, leaving 13 bases between. This CDR3 region has 14 residues.

The chain employs TRBV5-1 and TRBJ1-1; no reliable D call. From germline, CDR1 is SGHRS and CDR2 YFSETQ. The CDR3 has 13 amino acids. The V end was cut by 1 base, the J end by 7 bases, with 11 bases between. Written as DNA, the CDR3 is TGCGCCAGCAGCTTGCGTGAAGATCGTGAAGCTTTCTTT. Translating it yields CASSLREDREAFF.

The rearrangement links TRBV5-1 to TRBJ2-2; no definite D call. The CDR3 is made up of 15 amino acids. Trimming removed 0 bases from V and 0 bases from J, with 6 bases in between. Per germline, CDR1 SGHRS and CDR2 YFSETQ. CDR3 coding DNA: TGCGCCAGCAGCTTGGACAGACCGAACACCGGGGAGCTGTTTTTT. Its translation is CASSLDRPNTGELFF.

This clone appeared once. This chain joins TRBV5-1 and TRBJ2-5, with D perhaps matching TRBD2 (5 bases). V lost 0 bases to trimming and J lost 5 bases, with 14 bases between them. Germline loops: CDR1 SGHRS, CDR2 YFSETQ. The CDR3 has 15 residues. CDR3 in DNA: TGCGCCAGCAGCTTGGAAGCGGAAAGTGGGGAGACCCAGTACTTC. Translation: CASSLEAESGETQYF.

Points on this clone: Other nucleotide sequences in the sample specify the same CDR3. V usage is TRBV10-1 and J usage is TRBJ1-2, with 9 bases lining up with TRBD1. From germline, CDR1 is WNHNN and CDR2 SYGVQD (reference sequence). This CDR3 spans 15 amino acids. V was clipped by 0 bases and J by 10 bases; unmatched bases: 9. CDR3 in amino acids: CASSESRGQGADYTF. The CDR3 DNA sequence: TGCGCCAGCAGTGAGTCGAGGGGACAGGGTGCTGACTACACCTTC.

The chain joins TRBV7-9 to TRBJ1-5; no definite D call. V was trimmed by 4 bases and J by 10 bases, leaving 11 bases between them. Germline CDR1 is SEHNR and CDR2 is FQNEAQ (reference sequence). The CDR3 is 12 amino acids. CDR3 region: CASSSEYSPQHF. CDR3 DNA: TGTGCCAGCAGCTCTGAATATTCTCCCCAGCATTTT.

V usage is TRBV30 and J usage is TRBJ2-1, with 9 bases fitting TRBD2. The V gene end was trimmed by 4 bases and the J gene end by 7 bases; junction bases not matched to a gene: 8. The CDR3 consists of 14 residues. The germline CDR1 and CDR2 sequences are GTSNPN and SVGIG (reference sequence). CDR3 residues: CAWIEAGGWNEQFF. CDR3 DNA sequence: TGTGCCTGGATTGAGGCGGGAGGGTGGAATGAGCAGTTCTTC. The variable domain in full, completed from reference TRBV30 and TRBJ2-1, reads SQTIHQWPATLVQPVGSPLSLECTVEGTSNPNLYWYRQAAGRGLQLLFYSVGIGQISSEVPQNLSASRPQDRQFILSSKKLLLSDSGFYLCAWIEAGGWNEQFFGPGTRLTVL.

The V and J genes are TRBV4-3 and TRBJ2-4; D remains ambiguous. The V and J ends lost 4 bases and 1 base respectively, with 17 bases between them. This CDR3 is 17 amino acids long. CDR1 and CDR2 from the germline V gene are LGHNA and YSLEER. The CDR3 spells CASSPTPGEGAKNIQYF. CDR3 nucleotide sequence: TGCGCCAGCAGCCCAACGCCAGGTGAAGGGGCCAAAAACATTCAGTACTTC.